One sample yielded the 14 T cell receptor beta chains listed below, sequenced in a study of blood T cell repertoires in COVID-19. Assay used: immunoSEQ multiplex PCR; TCRdb lists only in-frame clones, some missing. The sample lists about 400,000 clones, around nine tenths seen once, with less than 3.5% in the top ten. Specimen: peripheral blood. The receptors come from a human donor in a cohort sampled during active COVID-19.

The chain carries TRBV28 and TRBJ1-4; 8 nucleotides line up with TRBD1. The germline V gene encodes CDR1 MDHEN and CDR2 SYDVKM. V lost 6 bases to trimming and J lost 3 bases; unmatched junction nucleotides: 3. This CDR3 has 14 amino acids. The DNA for the CDR3 is TGTGCCAGCAGCCAGGACAGGGCTAATGAAAAACTGTTTTTT. Translated, it gives CASSQDRANEKLFF. Full variable domain (rest looked up from reference TRBV28 and TRBJ1-4): DVKVTQSSRYLVKRTGEKVFLECVQDMDHENMFWYRQDPGLGLRLIYFSYDVKMKEKGDIPEGYSVSREKKERFSLILESASTNQTSMYLCASSQDRANEKLFFGSGTQLSVL.

This rearrangement joins TRBV30 to TRBJ1-4; 9 nucleotides agree with TRBD1. With V trimmed by 2 bases and J by 5 bases, 6 bases remained unmatched. CDR3 length: 15 residues. In germline, CDR1 is GTSNPN, CDR2 SVGIG (reference sequence). The CDR3 region has the DNA TGTGCCTGGAGTTACAGGGGGCTAGCCAATGAAAAACTGTTTTTT. Translated, it gives CAWSYRGLANEKLFF.

The chain employs TRBV6-4 and TRBJ2-2; D is undetermined. V lost 5 bases and J 4 bases, leaving 5 bases between the germline ends. The CDR3 length is 12 residues. Germline V lookup: CDR1 MRHNA, CDR2 SNTAGT. CDR3 coding DNA: TGTGCCAGCAGTACAGCCACCGGGGAGCTGTTTTTT. It codes for CASSTATGELFF.

V usage is TRBV4-2 and J usage is TRBJ2-2, with 8 positions matching TRBD2. The CDR3 is 15 amino acids. Germline-derived CDR1 and CDR2 are LGHNA and YNFKEQ. J was trimmed by 2 bases and V by 5 bases; bases with no gene match: 4. CDR3 residues: CASSSGGLNTGELFF. The CDR3 DNA follows: TGTGCCAGCAGCTCGGGGGGGTTAAACACCGGGGAGCTGTTTTTT.

The chain joins TRBV7-6 to TRBJ1-3; weak D call: TRBD1 (5 bases). The CDR3 totals 14 residues. CDR1 and CDR2 from the germline V gene are SGHVS and FNYEAQ. The V end was cut by 0 bases, the J end by 2 bases, with 5 bases between. This CDR3 is CASSLAGAGNTIYF. DNA for the CDR3: TGTGCCAGCAGCTTAGCAGGGGCTGGAAACACCATATATTTT.

The chain is built from TRBV10-3 and TRBJ1-5; D gene uncertain. Between the trimmed V and J ends, which lost 6 bases and 0 bases, there was a span of 9 bases. Looked up from germline, CDR1 is ENHRY and CDR2 is SYGVKD. CDR3 length: 14 amino acids. The CDR3 protein is CAISGEYSNQPQHF. The CDR3 bases are TGTGCCATCAGCGGAGAGTATAGCAATCAGCCCCAGCATTTT.

The chain joins TRBV5-4 to TRBJ1-2; 7 bases map to TRBD1. The CDR3 length is 14 residues. Germline V gene data show CDR1 as SGHNT and CDR2 as YYREEE (reference sequence). V lost 4 bases to trimming and J lost 3 bases; unmatched junction nucleotides: 6. For the CDR3, the DNA is TGTGCCAGCAGCCCAGGCGGGACAGACTATGGCTACACCTTC. As protein: CASSPGGTDYGYTF.

V usage is TRBV28 and J usage is TRBJ2-7; maybe TRBD1 (5 bases). V lost 4 bases and J lost 2, with 12 bases in between. Germline CDR1 MDHEN, CDR2 SYDVKM. This CDR3 contains 14 residues. Written as DNA, the CDR3 is TGTGCCAGCAGTTCCCCAGGGTTCCCCTACGAGCAGTACTTC. This encodes CASSSPGFPYEQYF.

The J gene is TRBJ1-4, the V gene TRBV14; D is perhaps TRBD1 (6 bases). The V gene lost 0 bases and the J gene lost 7 bases, with 15 bases spanning the gap. The CDR3 is 16 amino acids. In germline, CDR1 is SGHDN, CDR2 FVKESK. CDR3 in amino acids: CASSQERQQGGEKLFF. For the CDR3, the DNA is TGTGCCAGCAGCCAAGAGAGACAACAGGGTGGTGAAAAACTGTTTTTT.

The chain joins TRBV6-5 to TRBJ2-7; weak D call: TRBD2 (5 bases). CDR1 is MNHEY, CDR2 SVGAGI, per germline. The CDR3 covers 13 residues. Deletions cut 6 bases from V and 0 bases from J, with 9 bases between. The CDR3 sequence is CASRGGSSYEQYF. The CDR3 DNA reads TGTGCCAGCAGAGGAGGTAGCTCCTACGAGCAGTACTTC.

This rearrangement joins TRBV19 to TRBJ2-2, with D possibly matching TRBD1 (6 bases). The germline V and J ends were trimmed by 3 bases and 3 bases, with 8 bases remaining between them. The CDR3 consists of 14 residues. Per germline, CDR1 LNHDA and CDR2 SQIVND (reference sequence). The CDR3 here is CASSIYRDTGELFF. In DNA form, the CDR3 reads TGTGCCAGTAGTATTTACAGGGACACCGGGGAGCTGTTTTTT.

This sequence joins TRBV4-2 and TRBJ1-5; D gene unclear. Germline loops: CDR1 LGHNA, CDR2 YNFKEQ. The CDR3 runs 13 residues. V shed 5 bases and J shed 4 bases, with 9 bases lying between them. The CDR3 DNA sequence: TGTGCCAGCAGCAGACCCGGGAATCAGCCCCAGCATTTT. Translation gives CASSRPGNQPQHF.

V is TRBV19 and J is TRBJ2-1; perhaps TRBD2 as D (5 bases). The V gene's germline CDR1 is LNHDA and CDR2 SQIVND (reference sequence). V lost 8 bases to trimming and J lost 6 bases, with 17 bases between them. This CDR3 is built from 14 residues. CDR3 DNA: TGTGCCAGTTCCGGGTCGTATGGAGGCAATGAGCAGTTCTTC. Protein sequence: CASSGSYGGNEQFF.

This clone came up a few times. The rearrangement links TRBV27 to TRBJ2-5, with unresolved D. The CDR3 has 14 amino acids. Looked up from germline, CDR1 is MNHEY and CDR2 is SMNVEV (reference sequence). V was pared by 6 bases and J by 2 bases, with 13 bases between. The CDR3: CASSRSRLQETQYF. The CDR3 DNA reads as TGTGCCAGCAGCCGGTCCCGCTTGCAAGAGACCCAGTACTTC.